Shown below are 9 T cell receptor beta chains from a single sample sequenced in a study of blood T cell repertoires in COVID-19. The protocol was immunoSEQ multiplex PCR, while the TCRdb copy is restricted to in-frame clones and leaves out a portion. Of 150,000 or so clones listed, more than 85% are singletons. Material for sequencing was peripheral blood. The origin of the receptors is a woman aged 55 to 70 with COVID-19, enrolled during active disease.

The J gene is TRBJ1-6, the V gene TRBV28; maybe TRBD1 (5 bases). Between the trimmed V and J ends, which lost 5 bases and 7 bases, there was a span of 15 bases. Per the germline V gene, CDR1 is MDHEN and CDR2 is SYDVKM. The CDR3 has 15 residues. Here the CDR3 DNA reads TGTGCCAGCAGTGACAACAGGTCTCGGAATTCACCCCTCCACTTT. Translated, it gives CASSDNRSRNSPLHF.

The chain uses TRBV5-4 and TRBJ1-1; TRBD1 might be the D (5 bases). Germline CDR1 SGHNT, CDR2 YYREEE (reference sequence). The length of the CDR3 is 15 residues. Trimming shortened V by 2 bases and J by 0 bases, and 11 bases separated the two germline ends. CDR3: CASSLPGSMNTEAFF. CDR3 coding DNA: TGTGCCAGCAGCTTACCAGGGTCCATGAACACTGAAGCTTTCTTT.

The chain has TRBV2 and TRBJ1-1; D perhaps matches TRBD1 (5 bases). Per the germline V gene, CDR1 is SNHLY and CDR2 is FYNNEI. Between the trimmed V and J ends, which lost 8 bases and 8 bases, there was a span of 15 bases. The length of the CDR3 is 12 residues. The DNA of the CDR3 is TGTGCCAGCGGGGGGAACGGAGTCGAAGCTTTCTTT. Its translation: CASGGNGVEAFF. The full variable domain, its missing parts supplied by reference TRBV2 and TRBJ1-1, is EPEVTQTPSHQVTQMGQEVILRCVPISNHLYFYWYRQILGQKVEFLVSFYNNEISEKSEIFDDQFSVERPDGSNFTLKIRSTKLEDSAMYFCASGGNGVEAFFGQGTRLTVV.

The chain combines TRBV5-1 with TRBJ1-2; D is ambiguous. Trimming stripped 0 bases from V and 6 bases from J, with 9 bases between. This CDR3 has 13 amino acids. Germline V gene lookup returns CDR1 SGHRS and CDR2 YFSETQ. CDR3 amino acids: CASSLGQNNGYTF. In DNA, the CDR3 is TGCGCCAGCAGCTTGGGACAAAACAATGGCTACACCTTC. Using reference TRBV5-1 and TRBJ1-2 for the parts outside the CDR3, the full variable domain is KAGVTQTPRYLIKTRGQQVTLSCSPISGHRSVSWYQQTPGQGLQFLFEYFSETQRNKGNFPGRFSGRQFSNSRSEMNVSTLELGDSALYLCASSLGQNNGYTFGSGTRLTVV.

The genes are TRBV25-1 and TRBJ2-3, with 7 bases that match TRBD2. J gave up 5 bases and V 4 bases, and 12 bases lay outside the gene matches. CDR3 length equals 16 residues. CDR1 and CDR2 from the germline V gene are MGHDK and SYGVNS. The CDR3 loop is CASSAGGPGGRDTQYF. CDR3 sequence (DNA): TGTGCCAGCAGTGCTGGCGGGCCCGGCGGGAGAGATACGCAGTATTTT. Complete variable domain (other parts from reference TRBV25-1 and TRBJ2-3): EADIYQTPRYLVIGTGKKITLECSQTMGHDKMYWYQQDPGMELHLIHYSYGVNSTEKGDLSSESTVSRIRTEHFPLTLESARPSHTSQYLCASSAGGPGGRDTQYFGPGTRLTVL.

The chain uses TRBV15 and TRBJ1-5; D unclear. The CDR3 extends over 15 amino acids. Germline lookup yields CDR1 LNHNV and CDR2 YYDKDF (reference sequence). Trimming pared 0 bases from V and 3 bases from J, leaving 9 bases between. CDR3 DNA: TGTGCCACCAGCAGAGATAGAGGGTACAATCAGCCCCAGCATTTT. Its protein product is CATSRDRGYNQPQHF.

The CDR3: CASSLPTTKGFYNEQFF. The DNA for the CDR3 is TGTGCCAGCAGCTTACCGACGACCAAGGGGTTCTACAATGAGCAGTTCTTC. J is TRBJ2-1 and V is TRBV7-9; a possible D gene is TRBD1 (5 bases). V dropped 2 bases and J dropped 3 bases, with 17 bases sitting between them. CDR1 is SEHNR and CDR2 is FQNEAQ in the germline V gene (reference sequence). The CDR3 runs to 17 residues.

The V gene is TRBV7-9, the J gene TRBJ2-1; possibly TRBD1 for D (6 bases). V was pared by 6 bases and J by 1 base, with 13 bases between. CDR1 is SEHNR, CDR2 FQNEAQ, per germline (reference sequence). The CDR3 loop spans 15 amino acids. CDR3 amino acids: CASRQTGGSYNEQFF. In DNA form, the CDR3 reads TGTGCCAGCAGGCAGACAGGAGGTTCCTACAATGAGCAGTTCTTC.

DNA for the CDR3: TGTGCCAGCAGCTTAGCGACAGGGTTGGCTGGAAACACCATATATTTT. Translated: CASSLATGLAGNTIYF. The chain links TRBV7-9 to TRBJ1-3, with 7 positions matching TRBD1. The trim removed 0 bases at V and 2 bases at J, leaving 4 bases unmatched. The CDR3 is 16 amino acids. Germline CDR1 reads SEHNR; CDR2 reads FQNEAQ (reference sequence).